This is a list of T cell receptor beta chains from one sample in a study of blood T cell repertoires in COVID-19. Here immunoSEQ multiplex PCR was the method, and the copy in TCRdb shows in-frame clones only, minus some. The table lists roughly 290,000 clones, approximately 86% of them singletons. The sequenced material came from peripheral blood. The receptors here all came from a human donor with COVID-19, enrolled during active disease. The donor label of this sample is uncertain. CDR3s include the opening cysteine and the closing phenylalanine or tryptophan. Each record gives: clone size, V gene, J gene, D gene, CDR3 length, CDR3 protein, CDR3 DNA. The D gene is left open where the match is weak. A clone size is listed for some rows: how often the clone was seen (once, few, many), or a class if it is expanded.

>NA|TRBV6-5|TRBJ2-1|TRBD2|15
CATKKRTSGYNEQFF
TGTGCCACCAAGAAGAGGACTAGCGGGTACAATGAGCAGTTCTTC
>NA|TRBV5-1|TRBJ2-5|NA|15
CASSRGTAGQETQYF
TGCGCCAGCAGCCGAGGGACTGCCGGACAAGAGACCCAGTACTTC
>NA|TRBV21-1|TRBJ2-2|NA|21
CASSKGTGGREAARNTGELFF
TGTGCCAGCAGCAAAGGCACCGGGGGGCGGGAGGCAGCGCGGAACACCGGGGAGCTGTTTTTT
>many|TRBV28|TRBJ2-7|NA|17
CASSRWSVGGFSYEQYF
TGTGCCAGCTCGCGCTGGAGTGTTGGGGGGTTCTCCTACGAGCAGTACTTC
>NA|TRBV5-6|TRBJ2-3|NA|11
CASTQAGTQYF
TGTGCCAGCACGCAAGCGGGTACGCAGTATTTT
>NA|TRBV5-1|TRBJ2-3|NA|16
CASSPIAPQPADTQYF
TGCGCCAGCAGCCCGATAGCGCCTCAGCCGGCAGATACGCAGTATTTT
>NA|TRBV6-4|TRBJ1-6|NA|13
CASSDDRNSPLHF
TGTGCCAGCAGCGATGACAGGAATTCACCCCTCCACTTT
>few|TRBV7-9|TRBJ2-7|NA|13
CASSLDGGAEQYF
TGTGCCAGCAGCTTAGACGGAGGGGCCGAGCAGTACTTC
>NA|TRBV24-1|TRBJ2-2|TRBD1|15
CATSDHTGDTGELFF
TGTGCCACCAGTGACCATACAGGGGACACCGGGGAGCTGTTTTTT
>NA|TRBV7-6|TRBJ2-2|TRBD1|17
CASSLLTGGAGTGELFF
TGTGCCAGCAGCTTATTGACAGGGGGCGCGGGCACCGGGGAGCTGTTTTTT